The 17 T cell receptor beta chains below all came from one sample that was sequenced in a study of tissue T cells after allogeneic stem cell transplantation. Method: immunoSEQ multiplex PCR; TCRdb's copy keeps in-frame clones and lacks some. This sample has some 450 clones, with approximately 50% found just once. Time point here: mouse harvest day 14 after allogeneic transplant. Mouse grafts combined 10^7 T-cell-depleted bone marrow cells with 10^6 splenic CD5+ T cells. Sequencing was done on a sample of liver tissue. These receptors were taken from a female BALB/c mouse given C57BL/6 T cells with graft-versus-host disease after an allogeneic hematopoietic cell transplant.

As concerns this clone: The gene names given are mouse names. The sequence runs out 1 residue before the end of the CDR3; the remainder is reconstructed from the germline J gene. The chain links TRBV3 to TRBJ1-2, with D unresolved. The CDR3 is 13 amino acids. Germline CDR1 SNHLY, CDR2 FYNGKV (reference sequence). The ends were cut back, 3 bases at V and 0 bases at J, with 5 bases in the middle. Incomplete CDR3 DNA: TGTGCCAGCAGCTTGGCCTCAAACTCCGACTACACC. Translating it yields CASSLASNSDYT. The entire CDR3 reads CASSLASNSDYTF.

Comments on this clone: The listed genes are named as in mouse. CDR3: CASSLKGAANERLFF. CDR3 DNA (partial): TGTGCCAGCTCTCTAAAAGGGGCGGCCAACGAAAGATTATTT. The rearrangement uses TRBV12-1 and TRBJ1-4, with a possible D match to TRBD1 (5 bases). The CDR3 is cut off 1 residue early in the read; its end comes from the germline J gene. Germline V gene sequence: CDR1 SGHSN, CDR2 HYEKVE. The CDR3 is made up of 15 amino acids. Deletions cut 1 base from V and 3 bases from J, with 11 bases between.

For this clone: Gene names and germline match the mouse. Other nucleotide sequences from this sample produce the same CDR3. Here the CDR3 reads CASGGGTGGNYAEQFF. The sequenced CDR3 bases are TGTGCCAGCGGTGGGGGGACTGGGGGGAACTATGCTGAGCAGTTC. The chain is built from TRBV13-2 and TRBJ2-1; TRBD2 agrees at 12 bases. Coverage ceases 1 residue before the CDR3 finishes, and the germline J gene fills in the end. The CDR3 is made up of 16 amino acids. The junction had 2 bases not matched to a gene; V was cut back by 3 bases and J by 1 base. The germline V gene has CDR1 NNHNN and CDR2 SYGAGS (reference sequence).

This clone is large (0.1 to 1%) by share. The germline and genes are mouse ones. Read coverage stops 1 residue before the CDR3 terminus; the germline J gene supplies the remainder. The chain uses TRBV13-2 and TRBJ1-6; no firm D call. TRBJ1-6 is sorted into the ORF group, with uncertain function. The germline CDR1 and CDR2 sequences are NNHNN and SYGAGS (reference sequence). The CDR3 spans 15 residues. Trimming took off 3 bases at V and 0 bases at J, with 7 bases between the two ends. This CDR3 reads CASGVTNSYNSPLYF. CDR3 DNA (partial): TGTGCCAGCGGTGTCACAAATTCCTATAATTCGCCCCTCTAC.

Turning to this clone: Gene names are mouse gene names. With the read ending 1 residue before the CDR3 end, the germline J gene is used to fill in that end. The V gene is TRBV20, the J gene TRBJ1-1; 7 bases line up with TRBD1. The CDR3 covers 13 residues. CDR1 is GFQATS and CDR2 is STVNSAI in the germline V gene. The trim removed 7 bases at V and 4 bases at J, leaving 9 bases unmatched. The chain's CDR3 is CGVREGAGTEVFF. The sequenced part of the CDR3 DNA is TGTGGTGTCAGGGAGGGGGCTGGCACAGAAGTCTTC. The full variable domain, rest sourced from reference TRBV20 and TRBJ1-1, is GALVYQYPRRTICKSGTSMRMECQAVGFQATSVAWYRQSPQKTFELIALSTVNSAIKYEQNFTQEKFPISHPNLSFSSMTVLNAYLEDRGLYLCGVREGAGTEVFFGKGTRLTVV.

The table lists this clone with a count of one. Mouse gene names and germline throughout. The DNA ends 1 residue before the CDR3 does, and the rest of the CDR3 is filled in from the germline J gene. The rearrangement links TRBV19 to TRBJ2-1; D may be TRBD1 (5 bases). From germline, CDR1 is FNHDT and CDR2 SITEND (reference sequence). The CDR3 contains 12 residues. Deletions cut 6 bases from V and 3 bases from J, with 7 bases between. CDR3 sequence: CASKDIYAEQFF. CDR3 DNA (partial): TGTGCCAGCAAGGACATCTATGCTGAGCAGTTC. Full variable domain (remainder filled in from reference TRBV19 and TRBJ2-1): GGIITQTPKFLIGQEGQKLTLKCQQNFNHDTMYWYRQDSGKGLRLIYYSITENDLQKGDLSEGYDASREKKSSFSLTVTSAQKNEMAVFLCASKDIYAEQFFGPGTRLTVL.

About this clone itself: The genes are named according to mouse. The CDR3 extends 1 residue past the end of the read, so its final part is completed from the germline J gene. This chain joins TRBV29 and TRBJ2-4; maybe TRBD2 (7 bases). The germline V gene has CDR1 MSHET and CDR2 SYDVDS. CDR3 length: 14 residues. The germline V and J ends were trimmed by 0 bases and 6 bases, with 10 bases remaining between them. Incomplete CDR3 DNA: TGTGCTAGCAGTTTATCGGGGGGCGCGAACACCTTGTAC. Its translation: CASSLSGGANTLY. The complete CDR3 protein is CASSLSGGANTLYF. The complete variable domain, with remaining parts taken from reference TRBV29 and TRBJ2-4, reads DMKVTQMPRYLIKRMGENVLLECGQDMSHETMYWYRQDPGLGLQLIYISYDVDSNSEGDIPKGYRVSRKKREHFSLILDSAKTNQTSVYFCASSLSGGANTLYFGAGTRLSVL.

The table lists this clone with a few counts. Mouse germline and gene names are used. With the read ending 1 residue before the CDR3 end, the germline J gene is used to fill in that end. The V call is TRBV13-1, the J call TRBJ1-1; the D gene is possibly TRBD1 (5 bases). The germline CDR1 and CDR2 sequences are NSHNY and SYGAGN. Trimming pared 2 bases from V and 1 base from J, leaving 9 bases between. The CDR3 loop spans 14 amino acids. CDR3 amino acids: CASSDAGINTEVFF. The CDR3 DNA, read in part, is TGTGCCAGCAGTGACGCAGGGATAAACACAGAAGTCTTC.

A note on this clone: Gene names are the mouse ones. The CDR3 is cut off 1 residue early in the read; its end comes from the germline J gene. The rearrangement uses TRBV1 and TRBJ2-3, with 8 bases fitting TRBD2. CDR1 is NSQYPW and CDR2 is LRSPGD in the germline V gene (reference sequence). V shed 0 bases and J 0 bases; nucleotides not matched to a gene: 2. This CDR3 is built from 16 residues. The CDR3 DNA, read in part, is TGCACCTGCAGTGCAGAACTGGGGGCTAGTGCAGAAACGCTGTAT. It specifies CTCSAELGASAETLY. The full CDR3 sequence reads CTCSAELGASAETLYF.

This clone was seen a few times. Mouse names are used for the genes. The read ends 1 residue before the CDR3 terminus; that terminus is restored from the germline J gene. The V and J genes are TRBV16 and TRBJ2-7, with TRBD2 matching 11 bases. The CDR3 covers 14 residues. The germline gives CDR1 SGHSA, CDR2 FRNQAP. J gave up 3 bases and V 3 bases, and 1 base lay outside the gene matches. The CDR3 bases that were read are TGTGCAAGCAGCTTGGGGACTGGGGGCTATGAACAGTAC. This codes for CASSLGTGGYEQY. The entire CDR3 protein is CASSLGTGGYEQYF.

To note about this clone: Gene labels here are mouse ones. With the read ending 1 residue before the CDR3 end, the germline J gene is used to fill in that end. The chain joins TRBV13-2 to TRBJ2-7, with D tentatively TRBD2 (6 bases). V gave up 1 base and J gave up 6 bases, with 14 bases separating them. CDR3 size: 14 residues. The germline V gene has CDR1 NNHNN and CDR2 SYGAGS (reference sequence). The part of the CDR3 DNA that was read is TGTGCCAGCGGTGATCATCCTGGGGCGGGTGAACAGTAC. Translation gives CASGDHPGAGEQY. The whole CDR3 sequence reads CASGDHPGAGEQYF.

This clone was recorded only once. Gene names denote mouse genes. The read halts 1 residue ahead of the CDR3 end, with the missing end drawn from the germline J gene. The J gene is TRBJ1-3, the V gene TRBV15, with a possible D match to TRBD1 (5 bases). The germline V and J ends were trimmed by 3 bases and 2 bases, with 8 bases remaining between them. Germline loops: CDR1 SGHND, CDR2 FRSKSL. The CDR3 spans 14 residues. CDR3 loop: CASSLGGAGNTLYF. CDR3 bases read: TGTGCCAGCAGTTTGGGGGGGGCTGGAAATACGCTCTAT.

In the case of this clone: Genes and germline are mouse. The read falls 1 residue short of the CDR3 end, and the missing part is taken from the germline J gene. This chain links TRBV13-1 with TRBJ1-1; D may be TRBD1 (6 bases). The CDR3 length is 14 residues. With 0 bases removed from V and 5 bases from J, the gap between germline ends came to 11 bases. Looked up from germline, CDR1 is NSHNY and CDR2 is SYGAGN. The covered CDR3 bases are TGTGCCAGCAGTGATGCAGGGGCGCGAACAGAAGTCTTC. It translates to CASSDAGARTEVF. The whole CDR3 region reads CASSDAGARTEVFF.

A word on this clone: Genes here carry mouse names. The read falls 1 residue short of the CDR3 end, and the missing part is taken from the germline J gene. The V and J genes are TRBV19 and TRBJ1-1, with TRBD1 identical over 7 bases. V gave up 7 bases and J gave up 6 bases; unmatched junction bases: 3. In germline, CDR1 is FNHDT, CDR2 SITEND (reference sequence). This CDR3 is built from 11 residues. The sequenced CDR3 bases are TGTGCCAGCGCTACAGGGGCAGAAGTCTTC. It codes for CASATGAEVF. The whole CDR3 region reads CASATGAEVFF.

Of note for this clone: All gene names here are mouse names. The sequenced CDR3 bases are TGTGCCAGCAGCCTGAGGGCAGGGGGCGGCCAAGACACCCAGTAC. Protein product: CASSLRAGGGQDTQY. The whole CDR3 sequence reads CASSLRAGGGQDTQYF. The chain employs TRBV5 and TRBJ2-5, with 8 bases fitting TRBD1. The CDR3 end is not reached by the read, which stops 1 residue before it; the germline J gene fills it in. Germline values: CDR1 LGHNA, CDR2 YNLKQL (reference sequence). The CDR3 loop spans 16 amino acids. Trimming at V came to 4 bases and at J to 2 bases, leaving 8 bases not matched to a gene.

About this clone itself: Any gene name here is a mouse gene name. The read halts 1 residue ahead of the CDR3 end, with the missing end drawn from the germline J gene. This sequence joins TRBV5 and TRBJ2-7; tentative D call: TRBD1 (6 bases). Germline assignment: CDR1 LGHNA and CDR2 YNLKQL (reference sequence). Trimming cost V 0 bases and J 5 bases, with 8 bases left between them. This CDR3 comprises 13 residues. CDR3: CASSQDRGDEQYF. The DNA read from the CDR3 is TGTGCCAGCAGCCAAGACAGGGGAGATGAACAGTAC.

With respect to this clone: Here the gene names and germline are mouse. The sequenced fragment ends 1 residue before the CDR3 boundary, so the rest is inferred from the germline J gene. V gene TRBV26 combines with J gene TRBJ2-3, with 11 bases lining up with TRBD2. This CDR3 has 16 amino acids. The ends lost 4 bases at V and 1 base at J; junction bases unmatched: 4. Germline V gene data show CDR1 as KGHPV and CDR2 as FQNQEV (reference sequence). The CDR3 is CASSPRLGGGAETLYF. Partial CDR3 DNA: TGTGCCAGCAGTCCCCGACTGGGGGGGGGTGCAGAAACGCTGTAT. Complete variable domain (other parts from reference TRBV26 and TRBJ2-3): NSKVIQTPRYLVKGQGQKAKMRCIPEKGHPVVFWYQQNKNNEFKFLINFQNQEVLQQIDMTEKRFSAECPSNSPCSLEIQSSEAGDSALYLCASSPRLGGGAETLYFGSGTRLTVL.